This T cell receptor (beta chain) was found in a study of blood T cell repertoires in COVID-19. Whole-study context: The United States, Italy and Spain supplied acute and convalescent COVID-19 samples.

V dropped 0 bases and J dropped 8 bases, with 11 bases sitting between them. There are 14 residues in the CDR3. Germline V gene data show CDR1 as WNHNN and CDR2 as SYGVQD (reference sequence). Assay: immunoSEQ multiplex PCR; the TCRdb copy retains only in-frame clones and omits some. The sample lists hundreds of thousands of clones; 80% to 90% were seen once. The sample was PBMCs or T cells enriched from blood (not recorded which). V usage is TRBV10-1 and J usage is TRBJ2-1, with a weak D call TRBD2 (5 bases). This clonotype originated in a man aged 25 to 45 who had recovered from COVID-19. CDR3 in amino acids: CASSESLTSYEQFF. In DNA form, the CDR3 reads TGCGCCAGCAGTGAGTCACTAACTAGTTATGAGCAGTTCTTC.